These 15 T cell receptor beta chains were all obtained from the same sample, sequenced in a study of radiotherapy plus CTLA-4 blockade in lung cancer. Method: immunoSEQ multiplex PCR; TCRdb's copy keeps in-frame clones and lacks some. The data hold over 14,000 clones, with around 87% observed a single time. The material sequenced was peripheral blood, taken from a patient treated with radiotherapy plus ipilimumab. The receptor source for this set is a human donor with non-small cell lung cancer that progressed on radiotherapy plus ipilimumab. Some clones in this sample may be carry-over from other donors' samples.

The chain employs TRBV7-9 and TRBJ2-6; D ambiguous. This CDR3 region has 16 residues. Germline CDR1 is SEHNR and CDR2 is FQNEAQ (reference sequence). Trimming stripped 5 bases from V and 2 bases from J, with 13 bases between. Written as DNA, the CDR3 is TGTGCCAGCAGCCCTGGTCCGGGTCCTGGGGCCAACGTCCTGACTTTC. The encoded protein is CASSPGPGPGANVLTF.

The J gene is TRBJ2-3, the V gene TRBV2; 10 bases fit TRBD1. CDR3 length: 15 residues. The J segment lost 4 bases and the V segment lost 4 bases, leaving 5 bases of the junction unmatched. In germline, CDR1 is SNHLY, CDR2 FYNNEI. CDR3 protein: CASSVETGGPDTQYF. For the CDR3, the DNA is TGTGCCAGCAGTGTTGAGACAGGGGGCCCAGATACGCAGTATTTT.

The chain uses TRBV19 and TRBJ1-2; a possible D gene is TRBD1 (5 bases). The V gene lost 0 bases and the J gene lost 6 bases, with 14 bases spanning the gap. Per germline, CDR1 LNHDA and CDR2 SQIVND (reference sequence). The CDR3 has 15 amino acids. CDR3 residues: CASSIEAPGLNGYTF. CDR3 DNA: TGTGCCAGTAGTATAGAGGCCCCGGGACTAAATGGCTACACCTTC.

This clone has just one count. V is TRBV7-7 and J is TRBJ2-2, with 12 bases that match TRBD1. This CDR3 has 15 amino acids. Germline V CDR1 and CDR2: SSHAT, FNYEAQ (reference sequence). Trimming removed 6 bases from V and 3 bases from J; junction bases left unmatched: 2. CDR3 residues: CASSRDRGHTGELFF. The DNA of the CDR3 is TGTGCCAGCAGTCGGGACAGGGGGCACACCGGGGAGCTGTTTTTT.

This clone was found a few times. This chain links TRBV11-2 with TRBJ2-3; 7 bases map to TRBD2. With V trimmed by 5 bases and J by 10 bases, 9 bases remained unmatched. Germline-derived CDR1 and CDR2 are SGHAT and FQNNGV. The CDR3 consists of 13 residues. The CDR3 region is CASSPYGLVAQYF. CDR3 nucleotide sequence: TGTGCCAGCAGCCCTTACGGACTAGTAGCGCAGTATTTT.

This clone was seen a handful of times. The chain couples TRBV7-7 to TRBJ2-5, with D possibly being TRBD1 (6 bases). CDR3 length equals 13 residues. Between the trimmed V and J ends, which lost 1 base and 5 bases, there was a span of 8 bases. CDR1 SSHAT and CDR2 FNYEAQ come from the germline V gene (reference sequence). The chain's CDR3 is CASSLVQGETQYF. CDR3 coding DNA: TGTGCCAGCAGCTTAGTACAGGGTGAGACCCAGTACTTC.

The CDR3 bases are TGTGCCAGTAGGCCTAGCGGGGCAAATGAAAAACTGTTTTTT. Encoded protein: CASRPSGANEKLFF. The chain has TRBV19 and TRBJ1-4, with a weak D call TRBD1 (5 bases). Germline lookup yields CDR1 LNHDA and CDR2 SQIVND (reference sequence). Trimming stripped 6 bases from V and 5 bases from J, with 13 bases between. The CDR3 extends over 14 amino acids. Full variable domain (rest looked up from reference TRBV19 and TRBJ1-4): DGGITQSPKYLFRKEGQNVTLSCEQNLNHDAMYWYRQDPGQGLRLIYYSQIVNDFQKGDIAEGYSVSREKKESFPLTVTSAQKNPTAFYLCASRPSGANEKLFFGSGTQLSVL.

This clone was seen a single time. J is TRBJ2-1 and V is TRBV27; 12 bases fit TRBD2. The junction had 7 bases not matched to a gene; V was cut back by 7 bases and J by 0 bases. CDR1 MNHEY and CDR2 SMNVEV come from the germline V gene (reference sequence). The CDR3 covers 17 residues. In DNA form, the CDR3 reads TGTGCCAGCAAGGGCCTAGCGGGGGGGCACTCCTACAATGAGCAGTTCTTC. Its protein product is CASKGLAGGHSYNEQFF.

The chain recombines TRBV5-1 with TRBJ2-1; D is possibly TRBD2 (7 bases). The ends were cut back, 7 bases at V and 4 bases at J, with 18 bases in the middle. In germline, CDR1 is SGHRS, CDR2 YFSETQ. The CDR3 extends over 15 amino acids. In DNA, the CDR3 is TGCGCCAGCGGCCATGGGGGGGCCGCATACAATGAGCAGTTCTTC. As protein: CASGHGGAAYNEQFF.

The chain links TRBV4-1 to TRBJ2-7; TRBD2 matches 7 bases. Per germline, CDR1 MGHRA and CDR2 YSYEKL. The junction had 8 bases not matched to a gene; V was cut back by 3 bases and J by 3 bases. This CDR3 contains 15 residues. In nucleotides, the CDR3 is TGCGCCAGCAGCCAGATCGGGAGGATGGACTACGAGCAGTACTTC. Translating gives CASSQIGRMDYEQYF.

CDR3 DNA: TGTGCCAGCAGCCCAGGACTAGCGGGAGGAGGTACCGGGGAGCTGTTTTTT. This translates into CASSPGLAGGGTGELFF. J is TRBJ2-2 and V is TRBV7-2, with TRBD2 matching over 14 bases. In germline, CDR1 is SGHTA, CDR2 FQGNSA. The CDR3 spans 17 residues. The ends lost 5 bases at V and 5 bases at J; junction bases unmatched: 7. Drawing the rest from reference TRBV7-2 and TRBJ2-2, the complete variable domain is GAGVSQSPSNKVTEKGKDVELRCDPISGHTALYWYRQSLGQGLEFLIYFQGNSAPDKSGLPSDRFSAERTGGSVSTLTIQRTQQEDSAVYLCASSPGLAGGGTGELFFGEGSRLTVL.

As to this clone: Additional DNA sequences in this sample encode the identical CDR3. The V gene is TRBV18, the J gene TRBJ2-1; TRBD1 matches 9 bases. The CDR3 totals 15 residues. Looked up from germline, CDR1 is KGHSH and CDR2 is LQKENI. V lost 3 bases, J lost 4 bases, and 4 bases stayed unmatched. This chain's CDR3 is CASSPMTGGYNEQFF. The CDR3 region has the DNA TGTGCCAGCTCACCGATGACAGGGGGATACAATGAGCAGTTCTTC.

The J gene is TRBJ2-7, the V gene TRBV7-9; 14 nucleotides match TRBD2. Germline loops: CDR1 SEHNR, CDR2 FQNEAQ (reference sequence). The V and J ends lost 2 bases and 3 bases, in that order; junction bases with no gene match: 3. This CDR3 is built from 16 residues. CDR3 loop: CASSLIGTSGSYEQYF. CDR3 bases: TGTGCCAGCAGCTTAATAGGGACTAGCGGGAGCTACGAGCAGTACTTC. Variable domain in full (rest from reference TRBV7-9 and TRBJ2-7): DTGVSQNPRHKITKRGQNVTFRCDPISEHNRLYWYRQTLGQGPEFLTYFQNEAQLEKSRLLSDRFSAERPKGSFSTLEIQRTEQGDSAMYLCASSLIGTSGSYEQYFGPGTRLTVT.

As for this clone: The same CDR3 can be traced to other DNA sequences in this sample. The V call is TRBV7-9, the J call TRBJ2-5; D remains ambiguous. The CDR3 totals 12 residues. Germline V gives CDR1 SEHNR, CDR2 FQNEAQ (reference sequence). Trimming removed 3 bases at V and 3 bases at J, with 5 bases between. DNA of the CDR3: TGTGCCAGCAGCTTCTATAAAGAGACCCAGTACTTC. Amino acids: CASSFYKETQYF.

The V and J genes are TRBV29-1 and TRBJ1-2, with D maybe TRBD1 (6 bases). Germline CDR1 is SQVTM and CDR2 is ANQGSEA. V lost 6 bases and J 4 bases, leaving 12 bases between the germline ends. The CDR3 is made up of 12 amino acids. This CDR3 reads CSVDRDTYGYTF. The DNA for the CDR3 is TGCAGCGTCGACCGGGACACCTATGGCTACACCTTC. The full variable domain, its missing parts supplied by reference TRBV29-1 and TRBJ1-2, is SAVISQKPSRDICQRGTSLTIQCQVDSQVTMMFWYRQQPGQSLTLIATANQGSEATYESGFVIDKFPISRPNLTFSTLTVSNMSPEDSSIYLCSVDRDTYGYTFGSGTRLTVV.